This T cell receptor (beta chain) emerged from a study of siplizumab effects on memory and regulatory T cells. Generated by immunoSEQ multiplex PCR, the TCRdb table keeps only in-frame clones and is missing some. The table includes about 100,000 clones, 91% detected once. The CDR3 is made up of 21 amino acids. The germline V and J ends were trimmed by 1 base and 4 bases, with 32 bases remaining between them. The germline V gene encodes CDR1 SGHVS and CDR2 FQNEAQ. This chain uses TRBV7-8 with TRBJ2-7, with D perhaps TRBD1 (5 bases). The sample comprised CD4+ T cells sorted from blood. This TCR was recovered from a human donor in good health. CDR3 in DNA: TGTGCCAGCAGCTTAGAGGGGTCCCGATCAGGGCTCGGCCCAATCCGATACGAGCAGTACTTC. Its translation is CASSLEGSRSGLGPIRYEQYF.